The rows below give T cell receptor beta chains drawn from one sample of a study of CD8+ T cells in alopecia areata. Measured with immunoSEQ multiplex PCR; TCRdb has only the in-frame clones, and not every one. The table shows tens of thousands of clones, with roughly 80% occurring only once. Material for sequencing was NKG2D-low CD8+ T cells sorted from blood. All receptors come from a human donor with alopecia areata. CDR3s include the opening cysteine and the closing phenylalanine or tryptophan. A D gene is named only where the DNA matches it firmly. A clone size is listed for some rows: how often the clone was seen (once, few, many), or a class if it is expanded.

v_gene: TRBV7-9
j_gene: TRBJ2-1
abundance: .
d_gene: .
CDR3nt: TGTGCCAGCAGCTTAGACGGGGGAGAGCAGTTCTTC
CDR3aa: CASSLDGGEQFF

v_gene: TRBV27
j_gene: TRBJ2-5
abundance: .
d_gene: TRBD1
CDR3nt: TGTGCCAGCAGTTGGACAGGGGGAGGACAAGAGACCCAGTACTTC
CDR3aa: CASSWTGGGQETQYF

v_gene: TRBV11-2
j_gene: TRBJ2-1
abundance: .
d_gene: .
CDR3nt: TGTGCCAGCAGCTTAGATTATCCCAATGAGCAGTTCTTC
CDR3aa: CASSLDYPNEQFF

v_gene: TRBV6-5
j_gene: TRBJ2-3
abundance: .
d_gene: TRBD2
CDR3nt: TGTGCCAGCAGTTACTCGCTAGCGGGGTCCACAGATACGCAGTATTTT
CDR3aa: CASSYSLAGSTDTQYF

v_gene: TRBV7-9
j_gene: TRBJ1-1
abundance: .
d_gene: .
CDR3nt: TGTGCCAGCAGCTTAGTGGATTTGGGGGCGTGGGCGGACACTGAAGCTTTCTTT
CDR3aa: CASSLVDLGAWADTEAFF

v_gene: TRBV7-2
j_gene: TRBJ2-7
abundance: medium-sized
d_gene: .
CDR3nt: TGTGCCAGCAGCTTGACTCAGGGTATCTACGAGCAGTACTTC
CDR3aa: CASSLTQGIYEQYF

v_gene: TRBV2
j_gene: TRBJ2-3
abundance: .
d_gene: .
CDR3nt: TGTGCCAGCAGTGAACAGGGCAGCACAGATACGCAGTATTTT
CDR3aa: CASSEQGSTDTQYF

v_gene: TRBV6-4
j_gene: TRBJ2-3
abundance: .
d_gene: .
CDR3nt: TGTGCCAGCAGTGAAGTATCGGGGCGCACAGATACGCAGTATTTT
CDR3aa: CASSEVSGRTDTQYF

v_gene: TRBV29-1
j_gene: TRBJ1-1
abundance: .
d_gene: .
CDR3nt: TGCAGCGTCGTGTGGATGAACACTGAAGCTTTCTTT
CDR3aa: CSVVWMNTEAFF

v_gene: TRBV29-1
j_gene: TRBJ2-1
abundance: .
d_gene: TRBD2
CDR3nt: TGCAGCCCGGGAGGGCCAAACAATGAGCAGTTCTTC
CDR3aa: CSPGGPNNEQFF

v_gene: TRBV29-1
j_gene: TRBJ2-1
abundance: .
d_gene: .
CDR3nt: TGCAGCGTTGTTGTCGCGGGAAGGGCCTACAATGAGCAGTTCTTC
CDR3aa: CSVVVAGRAYNEQFF

v_gene: TRBV30
j_gene: TRBJ1-1
abundance: .
d_gene: .
CDR3nt: TGTGCCTGGAGGGCAGGGAACACTGAAGCTTTCTTT
CDR3aa: CAWRAGNTEAFF

v_gene: TRBV7-6
j_gene: TRBJ2-3
abundance: .
d_gene: .
CDR3nt: TGTGCCAGCAGCTTAGCGGTGGGAGTGGGCACAGATACGCAGTATTTT
CDR3aa: CASSLAVGVGTDTQYF

v_gene: TRBV28
j_gene: TRBJ2-3
abundance: .
d_gene: TRBD1
CDR3nt: TGTGCCAGCAGTTTGAGGGACAGAAAAGATACGCAGTATTTT
CDR3aa: CASSLRDRKDTQYF

v_gene: TRBV4-1
j_gene: TRBJ2-5
abundance: .
d_gene: .
CDR3nt: TGCGCCAGCAGCCAACTCGGGGGGCAGATTGTGGAGACCCAGTACTTC
CDR3aa: CASSQLGGQIVETQYF

v_gene: TRBV7-9
j_gene: TRBJ2-7
abundance: few
d_gene: .
CDR3nt: TGTGCCAGCAGCTTAGTCGGGGTCCACGAGCAGTACTTC
CDR3aa: CASSLVGVHEQYF

v_gene: TRBV7-9
j_gene: TRBJ2-6
abundance: once
d_gene: .
CDR3nt: TGTGCCAGCAGCTTAGGGGGGCTCGGGGCCAACGTCCTGACTTTC
CDR3aa: CASSLGGLGANVLTF

v_gene: TRBV7-8
j_gene: TRBJ2-7
abundance: .
d_gene: .
CDR3nt: TGTGCCAGCAGCTTATCCGGGAACTCCTACGAGCAGTACTTC
CDR3aa: CASSLSGNSYEQYF

v_gene: TRBV7-6
j_gene: TRBJ2-1
abundance: .
d_gene: TRBD2
CDR3nt: TGTGCCAGCAGCCAGGGACTAGCGGGGGACTCCTACAATGAGCAGTTCTTC
CDR3aa: CASSQGLAGDSYNEQFF

v_gene: TRBV21-1
j_gene: TRBJ1-3
abundance: .
d_gene: .
CDR3nt: TGTGCCAGCGTGTCGGGACGGACTGGAAACACCATATATTTT
CDR3aa: CASVSGRTGNTIYF

v_gene: TRBV7-2
j_gene: TRBJ2-1
abundance: .
d_gene: .
CDR3nt: TGTGCCAGCAGCTTTGACGACGACTACAATGAGCAGTTCTTC
CDR3aa: CASSFDDDYNEQFF

v_gene: TRBV2
j_gene: TRBJ2-7
abundance: .
d_gene: TRBD1
CDR3nt: TGTGCCAGCAGTGGGGGCAGGGGGTACGAGCAGTACTTC
CDR3aa: CASSGGRGYEQYF

v_gene: TRBV7-9
j_gene: TRBJ2-7
abundance: few
d_gene: .
CDR3nt: TGTGCCAGCAGCTCTCCCCTCGTCTACGAGCAGTACTTC
CDR3aa: CASSSPLVYEQYF

v_gene: TRBV27
j_gene: TRBJ1-2
abundance: once
d_gene: .
CDR3nt: TGTGCCAGCAGTTTGGCAGGGTATGATGGCTACACCTTC
CDR3aa: CASSLAGYDGYTF

v_gene: TRBV6-5
j_gene: TRBJ2-5
abundance: .
d_gene: .
CDR3nt: TGTGCCAGCAGACAACCGAACCAAGAGACCCAGTACTTC
CDR3aa: CASRQPNQETQYF

v_gene: TRBV15
j_gene: TRBJ2-1
abundance: .
d_gene: TRBD1
CDR3nt: TGTGCCACTGATTCCGGGACAGGGGCCGCGAGCTCCTACAATGAGCAGTTCTTC
CDR3aa: CATDSGTGAASSYNEQFF

v_gene: TRBV2
j_gene: TRBJ2-1
abundance: .
d_gene: .
CDR3nt: TGTGCCAGCAGTGGGACACTTTACAATGAGCAGTTCTTC
CDR3aa: CASSGTLYNEQFF

v_gene: TRBV30
j_gene: TRBJ1-6
abundance: .
d_gene: TRBD1
CDR3nt: TGTGCCTGGAGTCCGGGACAGAGCCAGAATTCACCCCTCCACTTT
CDR3aa: CAWSPGQSQNSPLHF

v_gene: TRBV4-3
j_gene: TRBJ2-1
abundance: .
d_gene: .
CDR3nt: TGCGCCAGCAGCCAAGAAAGGGTGGGGGGCCAATACAATGAGCAGTTCTTC
CDR3aa: CASSQERVGGQYNEQFF